This TCR beta chain came from a study of T cell responses to AZD1222 COVID-19 vaccine. As for the study in general: Some second doses came at about 4 weeks and others at about 12 weeks; these were pooled. Overall study findings and caveats: Unmutated variant regions are reportedly targeted by nearly half of spike-specific TCRs. Increases in Spike-specific TCR breadth and depth were seen after two AZD1222 doses.

TCRdb's table, derived via immunoSEQ multiplex PCR, lists solely in-frame clones and lacks some. Among about 140,000 clones listed, 80% to 90% were seen once. Turning to this clone: Antigen specificity is unknown.

This CDR3 has 17 amino acids. V lost 2 bases and J lost 9, with 25 bases in between. The germline V gene encodes CDR1 WNHNN and CDR2 SYGVQD (reference sequence). The chain recombines TRBV10-1 with TRBJ1-2; D call uncertain. The TCR sequence derives from an adult in good health. This specimen was peripheral blood, taken on day 0 of AZD1222 vaccination. CDR3 sequence (DNA): TGCGCCAGCAGTGAGATTATTCGGTGGGCACTCGGGCGTAGCTACACCTTC. It yields the protein CASSEIIRWALGRSYTF.